Presented here are 19 T cell receptor beta chains from one specimen sequenced in a study of neurological immune-mediated disorders. TCRdb used MiXCR to reprocess the 5' RACE reads, holding one entry per CDR3 protein. The sample contains about 44,000 distinct CDR3 sequences, approximately 21% of which appear only once. Time point of the sample: technical triplicate 3. Sequencing input: PBMCs. The receptor source for this set is a man aged 55 to 70 with HTLV-1-associated myelopathy (HAM/TSP).

This rearrangement joins TRBV3-1 to TRBJ2-7; 10 nucleotides match TRBD2. Germline CDR1 reads LGHDT; CDR2 reads YNNKEL (reference sequence). This CDR3 is 15 amino acids long. Trimming took 3 bases from V and 5 from J; bases not matched to a gene: 7. This CDR3 is CASSHSGRSNHEQYF. The CDR3 DNA reads TGTGCCAGCAGCCATAGCGGGAGGTCGAACCACGAGCAGTACTTC.

In this sample, this clonotype turned up many times. V gene TRBV20-1 combines with J gene TRBJ2-3; D not resolved. Deletions cut 3 bases from V and 2 bases from J, with 27 bases between. The CDR3 is 19 residues long. The germline V gene encodes CDR1 DFQATT and CDR2 SNEGSKA (reference sequence). DNA for the CDR3: TGCAGTGCTAGTACTATCCAGAGCGAAGACTGGAAAATCACAGATACGCAGTATTTT. Translating it yields CSASTIQSEDWKITDTQYF.

This clonotype was recorded many times. The DNA of the CDR3 is TGCAGCACCGAGCGGGGCTCGTTCACAGATACGCAGTATTTT. As protein: CSTERGSFTDTQYF. The V and J genes are TRBV29-1 and TRBJ2-3, with 7 nucleotides matching TRBD2. This CDR3 has 14 amino acids. In germline, CDR1 is SQVTM, CDR2 ANQGSEA. With 8 bases clipped from V and 2 bases from J, the junction kept 10 bases outside the gene matches.

This clonotype was seen at least ten times. The rearrangement uses TRBV5-1 and TRBJ2-3; 12 bases line up with TRBD2. The V and J ends lost 1 base and 4 bases, in that order; junction bases with no gene match: 7. The CDR3 is made up of 17 amino acids. Germline V gene lookup returns CDR1 SGHRS and CDR2 YFSETQ. The CDR3 DNA reads TGCGCCAGCAGCTTGCTAACGACTAGCGGGAGTGCAGATACGCAGTATTTT. Its translation is CASSLLTTSGSADTQYF.

There are many counts of this clonotype. The chain couples TRBV5-1 to TRBJ2-7, with 8 bases aligning to TRBD1. V lost 4 bases to trimming and J lost 3 bases; unmatched junction nucleotides: 9. Per germline, CDR1 SGHRS and CDR2 YFSETQ. The CDR3 totals 15 residues. CDR3 bases: TGCGCCAGCAGCCCGGTACAGGGGGTTTACTACGAGCAGTACTTC. As protein: CASSPVQGVYYEQYF.

CDR3 nucleotides: TGCAGCGTTGAAGTAAGCACTGAAGCTTTCTTT. Its translation: CSVEVSTEAFF. V and J are TRBV29-1 and TRBJ1-1; D is undetermined. The V and J ends lost 1 base and 4 bases respectively, with 4 bases between them. The CDR3 is 11 residues long. Germline V CDR1 and CDR2: SQVTM, ANQGSEA.

This clonotype was detected many times. This rearrangement joins TRBV4-1 to TRBJ1-5, with D hard to call. The CDR3 consists of 15 residues. V was trimmed by 0 bases and J by 6 bases, leaving 12 bases between them. Germline V lookup: CDR1 MGHRA, CDR2 YSYEKL. The CDR3 reads CASSQDGRIGQPQHF. For the CDR3, the DNA is TGCGCCAGCAGCCAAGATGGGAGGATCGGTCAGCCCCAGCATTTT.

This clonotype was recorded many times. The V gene is TRBV28, the J gene TRBJ2-7; TRBD1 is a possible D gene (6 bases). This CDR3 has 14 residues. Trimming shortened V by 6 bases and J by 6 bases, and 18 bases separated the two germline ends. Germline CDR1 is MDHEN and CDR2 is SYDVKM. The DNA for the CDR3 is TGTGCCAGCAGCTCCCACGGGACAAGAAGCGAGCAGTACTTC. Its translation is CASSSHGTRSEQYF.

This clonotype was seen at least ten times. This chain joins TRBV4-1 and TRBJ1-1; TRBD1 might be the D (5 bases). V was trimmed by 4 bases and J by 2 bases, leaving 14 bases between them. Germline V gene sequence: CDR1 MGHRA, CDR2 YSYEKL. CDR3 length: 15 amino acids. CDR3 amino acids: CASSPGPGANTEAFF. CDR3 DNA: TGCGCCAGCAGCCCGGGCCCCGGGGCCAACACTGAAGCTTTCTTT.

This chain joins TRBV7-2 and TRBJ2-1, with D possibly called TRBD1 or TRBD2 (6 bases each). The CDR3 has 15 amino acids. V was trimmed by 5 bases and J by 9 bases, leaving 20 bases between them. CDR1 and CDR2 (germline): SGHTA, FQGNSA. The CDR3 DNA reads TGTGCCAGCAGCCCGGGTCGGGGGACATTGGGTGAGCAGTTCTTC. It translates to CASSPGRGTLGEQFF.

This clonotype appeared many times. The chain recombines TRBV5-6 with TRBJ2-1; tentatively, D is TRBD2 (7 bases). The CDR3 consists of 17 residues. The V end was cut by 4 bases, the J end by 9 bases, with 26 bases between. The germline gives CDR1 SGHDT, CDR2 YYEEEE. The DNA of the CDR3 is TGTGCCAGCAGCGCGAGCCCGGGACTGGAGGGGGAGGGTGAGCAGTTCTTC. It is translated as CASSASPGLEGEGEQFF. Using reference TRBV5-6 and TRBJ2-1 for the parts outside the CDR3, the full variable domain is DAGVTQSPTHLIKTRGQQVTLRCSPKSGHDTVSWYQQALGQGPQFIFQYYEEEERQRGNFPDRFSGHQFPNYSSELNVNALLLGDSALYLCASSASPGLEGEGEQFFGPGTRLTVL.

This clonotype was seen more than once but under ten times. This chain's CDR3 is CASSYEAPSTDTQYF. In DNA, the CDR3 is TGCGCCAGCAGCTATGAAGCACCTAGCACAGATACGCAGTATTTT. The V and J genes are TRBV5-1 and TRBJ2-3, with no clear D. With 3 bases removed from V and 0 bases from J, the gap between germline ends came to 11 bases. The V gene's germline CDR1 is SGHRS and CDR2 YFSETQ. The CDR3 has 15 amino acids. The full variable domain, rest sourced from reference TRBV5-1 and TRBJ2-3, is KAGVTQTPRYLIKTRGQQVTLSCSPISGHRSVSWYQQTPGQGLQFLFEYFSETQRNKGNFPGRFSGRQFSNSRSEMNVSTLELGDSALYLCASSYEAPSTDTQYFGPGTRLTVL.

This clonotype was observed many times. The chain couples TRBV24-1 to TRBJ1-2, with unresolved D. CDR1 is KGHDR and CDR2 is SFDVKD in the germline V gene. This CDR3 comprises 16 residues. The V and J ends lost 2 bases and 4 bases respectively, with 16 bases between them. CDR3 region: CATSDSRRAPSYGYTF. The CDR3 DNA reads as TGTGCCACCAGTGATTCGCGGAGGGCGCCTAGCTATGGCTACACCTTC.

This clonotype was counted ten times or more. The CDR3 reads CASSRGPVADTQYF. The CDR3 bases are TGTGCCAGCAGCCGGGGACCCGTGGCAGATACGCAGTATTTT. The V call is TRBV5-6, the J call TRBJ2-3; D tentatively fits TRBD1 or TRBD2 (5 bases each). Germline CDR1 and CDR2: SGHDT and YYEEEE. The CDR3 spans 14 residues. Deletions cut 4 bases from V and 4 bases from J, with 13 bases between.

This clonotype was seen repeatedly, ten times or more. V is TRBV5-6 and J is TRBJ1-6; unclear D gene. The V end was cut by 1 base, the J end by 4 bases, with 12 bases between. Per the germline V gene, CDR1 is SGHDT and CDR2 is YYEEEE. The CDR3 is 16 amino acids. The CDR3 spells CASSLISDHYNSPLHF. The CDR3 bases are TGTGCCAGCAGCTTGATCTCCGACCATTATAATTCACCCCTCCACTTT.

This clonotype has ten or more counts. The rearrangement links TRBV12-3 or TRBV12-4 to TRBJ2-7, with D possibly being TRBD1 or TRBD2 (5 bases each). The CDR3 consists of 14 residues. Trimming pared 6 bases from V and 7 bases from J, leaving 19 bases between. The CDR3 here is CASRPGAVLREQYF. CDR3 nucleotide sequence: TGTGCCAGCAGACCCGGGGCAGTCCTGCGGGAGCAGTACTTC.

This clonotype was observed at least ten times. The chain carries TRBV28 and TRBJ2-1; the D is unclear. V shed 1 base and J shed 9 bases, with 4 bases lying between them. The germline V gene has CDR1 MDHEN and CDR2 SYDVKM. This CDR3 contains 11 residues. DNA for the CDR3: TGTGCCAGCAGTTTATCGGGTGAGCAGTTCTTC. Translation gives CASSLSGEQFF.

As for this clonotype: A read error may explain this, as a much larger clone is one base away. The conserved phenylalanine or tryptophan normally closing the CDR3 is absent here, so this likely arose from a read error. This chain connects TRBV20-1 to TRBJ2-1; 11 bases align to TRBD2. Germline V gene data show CDR1 as DFQATT and CDR2 as SNEGSKA (reference sequence). With V trimmed by 5 bases and J by 2 bases, 14 bases remained unmatched. The CDR3 is 18 amino acids. Written as DNA, the CDR3 is TGCAGTGCTGGAATTAGCGGGAGGGCGAAGAGGGCCTACAATGAGCAGTTCGTC. Amino acid sequence: CSAGISGRAKRAYNEQFV.

This clonotype was picked up many times. The chain is built from TRBV20-1 and TRBJ2-2; D gene ambiguous. The V end lost 6 bases, the J end lost 1 base, and 9 bases lay between the germline ends. The CDR3 covers 13 residues. Germline CDR1 is DFQATT and CDR2 is SNEGSKA (reference sequence). In nucleotides, the CDR3 is TGCAGTGCGTCCGCAGGGAACACCGGGGAGCTGTTTTTT. This encodes CSASAGNTGELFF.